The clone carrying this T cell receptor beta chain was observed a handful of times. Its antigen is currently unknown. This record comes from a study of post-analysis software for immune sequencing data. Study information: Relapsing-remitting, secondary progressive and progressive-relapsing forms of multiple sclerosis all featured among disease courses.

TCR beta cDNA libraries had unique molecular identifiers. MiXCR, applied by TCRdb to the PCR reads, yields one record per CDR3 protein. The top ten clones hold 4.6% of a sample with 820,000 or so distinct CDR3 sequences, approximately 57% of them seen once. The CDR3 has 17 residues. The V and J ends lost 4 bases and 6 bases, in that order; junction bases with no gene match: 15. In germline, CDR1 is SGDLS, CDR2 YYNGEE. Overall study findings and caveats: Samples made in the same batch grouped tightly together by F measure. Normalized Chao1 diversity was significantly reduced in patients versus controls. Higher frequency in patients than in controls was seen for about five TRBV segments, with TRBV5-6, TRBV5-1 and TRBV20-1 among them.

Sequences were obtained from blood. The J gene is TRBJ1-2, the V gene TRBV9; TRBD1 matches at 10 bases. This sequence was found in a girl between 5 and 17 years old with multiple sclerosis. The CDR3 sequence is CASSPPSAGTGADGYTF. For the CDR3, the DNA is TGTGCCAGCAGCCCCCCATCCGCGGGGACAGGGGCAGATGGCTACACCTTC.